What follows is one T cell receptor beta chain and its context. The source of the sample is a study of blood T cell repertoires in COVID-19. Study information: T cells, B-cell-depleted T cells, or PBMCs provided the cDNA or gDNA that served as material.

The assay was immunoSEQ multiplex PCR, and TCRdb's table has in-frame clones only and misses some. The profile shows roughly 190,000 clones, less than 90% of them singletons. The CDR3 extends over 14 amino acids. Germline V gene lookup returns CDR1 MGHRA and CDR2 YSYEKL. Trimming pared 3 bases from V and 1 base from J, leaving 9 bases between. Sequencing was carried out using peripheral blood. The sequence derives from a human donor in a cohort sampled during active COVID-19. The J gene is TRBJ1-1, the V gene TRBV4-1; D unresolved. Here the CDR3 DNA reads TGCGCCAGCAGCCATGTGGGGAGGAACACTGAAGCTTTCTTT. It encodes CASSHVGRNTEAFF.